The sample holds many counts of the clone carrying this T cell receptor beta chain. What it binds is unknown. TCRdb ran MiXCR on the 5' RACE reads and lists one entry per CDR3 protein. The repertoire holds 250,000 to 400,000 distinct CDR3 sequences, with about 4% as singletons. The entry originates in a study of T cells after yellow fever vaccination. Findings and limits, study-wide: Repertoires sorted by FACS could include abundant clonotypes that are contaminants from the bulk population. Post-booster repertoires contained most primary-vaccination clones again (96% CD4, about 88% CD8).

Germline assignment: CDR1 DFQATT and CDR2 SNEGSKA (reference sequence). The germline V and J ends were trimmed by 3 bases and 3 bases, with 6 bases remaining between them. CDR3 size: 12 residues. The TCR originated in a young man who received the YFV17D yellow fever vaccine. The V call is TRBV20-1, the J call TRBJ1-5; D possibly corresponds to TRBD1 (5 bases). The source material was PBMCs, sampled 5 days after the yellow fever booster vaccination. CDR3: CSASRANQPQHF. In nucleotides, the CDR3 is TGCAGTGCTAGCAGGGCCAATCAGCCCCAGCATTTT.